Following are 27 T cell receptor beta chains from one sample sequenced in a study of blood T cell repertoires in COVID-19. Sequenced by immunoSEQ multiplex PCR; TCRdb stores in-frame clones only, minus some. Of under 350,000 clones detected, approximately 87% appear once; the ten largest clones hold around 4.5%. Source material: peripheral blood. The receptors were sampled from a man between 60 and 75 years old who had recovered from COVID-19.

For the CDR3, the DNA is TGTGCCAGCAGTTTTTCAGGGATGAACACTGAAGCTTTCTTT. It yields the protein CASSFSGMNTEAFF. The chain employs TRBV28 and TRBJ1-1; D may be TRBD1 (5 bases). Germline values: CDR1 MDHEN, CDR2 SYDVKM. Trimming removed 3 bases from V and 0 bases from J, with 8 bases in between. The CDR3 runs to 14 residues. Drawing the rest from reference TRBV28 and TRBJ1-1, the complete variable domain is DVKVTQSSRYLVKRTGEKVFLECVQDMDHENMFWYRQDPGLGLRLIYFSYDVKMKEKGDIPEGYSVSREKKERFSLILESASTNQTSMYLCASSFSGMNTEAFFGQGTRLTVV.

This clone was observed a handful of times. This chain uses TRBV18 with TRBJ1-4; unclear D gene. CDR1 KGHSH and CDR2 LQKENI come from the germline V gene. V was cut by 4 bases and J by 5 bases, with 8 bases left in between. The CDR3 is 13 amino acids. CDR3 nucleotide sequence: TGTGCCAGCTCACTTAGAAGCAATGAAAAACTGTTTTTT. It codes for CASSLRSNEKLFF.

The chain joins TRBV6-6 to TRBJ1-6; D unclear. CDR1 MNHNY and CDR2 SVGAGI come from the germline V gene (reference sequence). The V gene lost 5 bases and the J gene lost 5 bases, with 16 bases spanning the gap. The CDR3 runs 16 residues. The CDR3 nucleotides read TGTGCCAGCAGTCGGACCGGGGTGGGGAATAATTCACCCCTCCACTTT. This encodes CASSRTGVGNNSPLHF.

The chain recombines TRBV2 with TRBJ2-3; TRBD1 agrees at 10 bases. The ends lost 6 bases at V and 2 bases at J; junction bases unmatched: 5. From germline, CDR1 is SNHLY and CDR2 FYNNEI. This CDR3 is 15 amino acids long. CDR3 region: CASRAGTGVTDTQYF. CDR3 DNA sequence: TGTGCCAGCAGAGCCGGGACAGGGGTCACAGATACGCAGTATTTT.

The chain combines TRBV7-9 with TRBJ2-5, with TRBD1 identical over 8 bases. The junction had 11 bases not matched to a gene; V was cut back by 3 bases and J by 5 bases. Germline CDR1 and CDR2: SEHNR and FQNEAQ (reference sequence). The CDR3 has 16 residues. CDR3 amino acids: CASSLRQGWSMETQYF. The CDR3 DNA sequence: TGTGCCAGCAGCTTGCGACAGGGGTGGTCCATGGAGACCCAGTACTTC.

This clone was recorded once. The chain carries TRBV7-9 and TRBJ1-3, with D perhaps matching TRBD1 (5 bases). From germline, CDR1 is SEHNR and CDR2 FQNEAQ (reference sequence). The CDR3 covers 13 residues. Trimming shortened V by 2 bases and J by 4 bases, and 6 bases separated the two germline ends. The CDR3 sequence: CASSLPGGNTIYF. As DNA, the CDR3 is TGTGCCAGCAGCTTACCAGGGGGAAACACCATATATTTT.

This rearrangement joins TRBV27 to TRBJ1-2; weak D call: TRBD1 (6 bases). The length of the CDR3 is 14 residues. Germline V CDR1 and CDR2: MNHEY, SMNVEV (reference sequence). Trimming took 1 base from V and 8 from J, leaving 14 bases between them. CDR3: CASSLYRGAEGYTF. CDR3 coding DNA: TGTGCCAGCAGTTTATATCGGGGGGCAGAGGGCTACACCTTC.

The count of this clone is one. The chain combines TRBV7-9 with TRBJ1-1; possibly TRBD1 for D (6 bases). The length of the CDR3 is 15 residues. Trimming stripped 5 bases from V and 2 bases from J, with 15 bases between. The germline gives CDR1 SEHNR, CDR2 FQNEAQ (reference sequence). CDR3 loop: CASSAPGAGNTEAFF. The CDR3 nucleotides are TGTGCCAGCAGCGCCCCAGGGGCCGGTAACACTGAAGCTTTCTTT.

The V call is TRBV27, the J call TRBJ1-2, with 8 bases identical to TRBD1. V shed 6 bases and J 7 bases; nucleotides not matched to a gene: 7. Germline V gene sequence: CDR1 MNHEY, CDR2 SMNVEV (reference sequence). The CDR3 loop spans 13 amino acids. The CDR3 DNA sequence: TGTGCCAGCAGAAAGCAGGGGGCGAGTGGCTACACCTTC. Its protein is CASRKQGASGYTF.

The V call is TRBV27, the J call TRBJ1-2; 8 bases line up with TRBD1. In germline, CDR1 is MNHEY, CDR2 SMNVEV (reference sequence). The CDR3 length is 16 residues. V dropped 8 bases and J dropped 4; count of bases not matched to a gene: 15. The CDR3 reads CASSKKGPGGPYGYTF. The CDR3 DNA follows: TGTGCCAGCTCCAAAAAGGGCCCAGGGGGCCCCTATGGCTACACCTTC.

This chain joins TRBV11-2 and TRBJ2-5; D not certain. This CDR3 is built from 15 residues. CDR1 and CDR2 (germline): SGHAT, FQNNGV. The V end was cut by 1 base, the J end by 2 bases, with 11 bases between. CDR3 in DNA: TGTGCCAGCAGCTTAGTTCGAGGTACGCAAGAGACCCAGTACTTC. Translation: CASSLVRGTQETQYF.

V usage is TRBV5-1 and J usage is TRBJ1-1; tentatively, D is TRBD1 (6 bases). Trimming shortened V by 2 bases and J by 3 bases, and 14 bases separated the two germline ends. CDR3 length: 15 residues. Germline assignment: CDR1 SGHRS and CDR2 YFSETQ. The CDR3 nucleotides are TGCGCCAGCAGCTTTGGCCGCAGGGGAGACACTGAAGCTTTCTTT. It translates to CASSFGRRGDTEAFF.

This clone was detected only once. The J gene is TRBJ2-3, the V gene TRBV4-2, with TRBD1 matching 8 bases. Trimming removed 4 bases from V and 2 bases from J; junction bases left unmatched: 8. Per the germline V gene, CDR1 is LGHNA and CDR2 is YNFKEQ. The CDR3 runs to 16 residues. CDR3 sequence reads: CASSRQTGDDTDTQYF. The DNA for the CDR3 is TGTGCCAGCAGCCGGCAGACAGGGGACGACACAGATACGCAGTATTTT.

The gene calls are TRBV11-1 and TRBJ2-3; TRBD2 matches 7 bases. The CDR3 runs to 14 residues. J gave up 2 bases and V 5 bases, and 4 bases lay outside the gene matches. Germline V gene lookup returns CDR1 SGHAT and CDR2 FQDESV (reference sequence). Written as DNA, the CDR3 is TGTGCCAGCAGCACTAGCGTGTCCACAGATACGCAGTATTTT. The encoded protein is CASSTSVSTDTQYF.

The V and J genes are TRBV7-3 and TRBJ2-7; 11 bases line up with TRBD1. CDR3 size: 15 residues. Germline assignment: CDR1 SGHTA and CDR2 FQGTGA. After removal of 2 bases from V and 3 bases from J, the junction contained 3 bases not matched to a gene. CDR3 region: CASSLSGTGGYEQYF. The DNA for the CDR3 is TGTGCCAGCAGCTTATCAGGGACAGGGGGCTACGAGCAGTACTTC.

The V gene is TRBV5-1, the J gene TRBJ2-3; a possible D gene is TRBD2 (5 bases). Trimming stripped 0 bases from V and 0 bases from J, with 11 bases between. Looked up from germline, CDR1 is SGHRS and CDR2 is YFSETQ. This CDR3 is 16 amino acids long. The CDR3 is CASSLAGRGSTDTQYF. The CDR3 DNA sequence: TGCGCCAGCAGCTTGGCTGGGAGAGGTAGCACAGATACGCAGTATTTT.

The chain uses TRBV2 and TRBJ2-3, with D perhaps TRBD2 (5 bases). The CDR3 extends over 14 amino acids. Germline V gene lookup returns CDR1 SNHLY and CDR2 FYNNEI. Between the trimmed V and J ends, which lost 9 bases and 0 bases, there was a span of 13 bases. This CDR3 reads CASRLAPSTDTQYF. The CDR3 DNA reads TGTGCCAGTAGGCTAGCACCAAGCACAGATACGCAGTATTTT.

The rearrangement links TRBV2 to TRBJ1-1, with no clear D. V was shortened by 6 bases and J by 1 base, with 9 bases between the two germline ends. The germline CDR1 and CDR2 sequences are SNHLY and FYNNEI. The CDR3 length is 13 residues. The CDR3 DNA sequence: TGTGCCAGCAGACCCCGGGAGAACACTGAAGCTTTCTTT. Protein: CASRPRENTEAFF. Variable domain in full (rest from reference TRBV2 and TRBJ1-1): EPEVTQTPSHQVTQMGQEVILRCVPISNHLYFYWYRQILGQKVEFLVSFYNNEISEKSEIFDDQFSVERPDGSNFTLKIRSTKLEDSAMYFCASRPRENTEAFFGQGTRLTVV.

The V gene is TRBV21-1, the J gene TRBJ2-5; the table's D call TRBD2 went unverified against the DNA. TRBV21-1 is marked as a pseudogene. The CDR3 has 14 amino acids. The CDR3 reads CANLNPTLQETQYF. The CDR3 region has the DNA TGTGCCAACCTAAACCCCACACTACAAGAGACCCAGTACTTC.

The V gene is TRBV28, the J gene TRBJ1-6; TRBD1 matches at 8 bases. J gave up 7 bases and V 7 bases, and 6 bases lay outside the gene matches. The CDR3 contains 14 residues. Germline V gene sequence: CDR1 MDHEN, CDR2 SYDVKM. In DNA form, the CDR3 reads TGTGCCAGCACTGGACAGGGTTACAATTCACCCCTCCACTTT. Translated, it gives CASTGQGYNSPLHF.

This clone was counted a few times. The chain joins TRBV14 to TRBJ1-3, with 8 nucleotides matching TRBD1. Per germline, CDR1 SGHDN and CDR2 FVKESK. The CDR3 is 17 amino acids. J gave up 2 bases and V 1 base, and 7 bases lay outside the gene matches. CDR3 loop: CASSQGGDRRTGNTIYF. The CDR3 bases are TGTGCCAGCAGCCAAGGGGGGGACAGGAGAACTGGAAACACCATATATTTT.

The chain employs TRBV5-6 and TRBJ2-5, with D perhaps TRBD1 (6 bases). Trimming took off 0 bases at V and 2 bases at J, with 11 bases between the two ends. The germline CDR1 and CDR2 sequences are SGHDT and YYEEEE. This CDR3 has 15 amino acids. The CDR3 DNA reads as TGTGCCAGCAGCTTGGTGCAGGGGCAACAAGAGACCCAGTACTTC. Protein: CASSLVQGQQETQYF.

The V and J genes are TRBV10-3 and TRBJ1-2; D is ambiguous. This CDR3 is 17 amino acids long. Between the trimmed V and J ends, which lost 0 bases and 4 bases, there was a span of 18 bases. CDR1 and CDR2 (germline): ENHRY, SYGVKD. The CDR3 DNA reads TGTGCCATCAGTGAGTCGGGGAGAAGACGGCGGACCTATGGCTACACCTTC. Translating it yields CAISESGRRRRTYGYTF.

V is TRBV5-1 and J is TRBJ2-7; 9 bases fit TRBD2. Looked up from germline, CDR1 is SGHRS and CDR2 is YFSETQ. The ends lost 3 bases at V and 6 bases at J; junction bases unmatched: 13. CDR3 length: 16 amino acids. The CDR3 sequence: CASSSALIAGEREQYF. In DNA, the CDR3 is TGCGCCAGCAGCTCGGCGTTAATAGCGGGAGAGCGCGAGCAGTACTTC.

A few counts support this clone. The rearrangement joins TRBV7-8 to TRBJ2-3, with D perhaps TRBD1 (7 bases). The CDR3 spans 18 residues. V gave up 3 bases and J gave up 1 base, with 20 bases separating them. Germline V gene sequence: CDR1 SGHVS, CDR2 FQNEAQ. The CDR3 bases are TGTGCCAGCAGCTTGAGACAGGGAGGTGCTGATGGCACAGATACGCAGTATTTT. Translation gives CASSLRQGGADGTDTQYF.

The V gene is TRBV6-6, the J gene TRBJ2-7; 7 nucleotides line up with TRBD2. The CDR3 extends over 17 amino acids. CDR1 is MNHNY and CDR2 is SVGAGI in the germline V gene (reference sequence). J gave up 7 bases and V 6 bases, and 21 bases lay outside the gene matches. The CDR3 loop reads CASSRSISLGGSMEQYF. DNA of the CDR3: TGTGCCAGCAGCCGATCCATTTCATTGGGGGGGTCCATGGAGCAGTACTTC.

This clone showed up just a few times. In nucleotides, the CDR3 is TGCGCCAGCAGCCCGGGACAGAATAATTCACCCCTCCACTTT. This encodes CASSPGQNNSPLHF. This chain joins TRBV5-1 and TRBJ1-6; TRBD1 matches 7 bases. J lost 5 bases, V lost 4 bases, and 3 bases had no gene match. The CDR3 is 14 residues long. Germline V gene data show CDR1 as SGHRS and CDR2 as YFSETQ.